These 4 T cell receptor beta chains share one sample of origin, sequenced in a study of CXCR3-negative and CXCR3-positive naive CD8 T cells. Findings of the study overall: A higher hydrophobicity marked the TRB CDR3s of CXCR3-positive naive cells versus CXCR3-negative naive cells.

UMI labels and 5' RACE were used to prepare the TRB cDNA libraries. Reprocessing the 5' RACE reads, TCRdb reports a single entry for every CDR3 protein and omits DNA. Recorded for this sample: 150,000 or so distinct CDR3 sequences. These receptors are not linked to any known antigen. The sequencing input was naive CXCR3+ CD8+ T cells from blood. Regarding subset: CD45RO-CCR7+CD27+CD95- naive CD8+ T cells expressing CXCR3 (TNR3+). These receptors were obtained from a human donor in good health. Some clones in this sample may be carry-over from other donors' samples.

The CDR3 loop reads CASSYGIGEGYGYTF. The chain couples TRBV19 to TRBJ1-2. Per germline, CDR1 LNHDA and CDR2 SQIVND (reference sequence). CDR3 length equals 15 residues.

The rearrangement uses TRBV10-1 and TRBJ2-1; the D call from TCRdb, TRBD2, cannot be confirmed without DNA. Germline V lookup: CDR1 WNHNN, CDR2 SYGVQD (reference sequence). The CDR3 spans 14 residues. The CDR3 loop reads CASSRLAGDNEQFF.

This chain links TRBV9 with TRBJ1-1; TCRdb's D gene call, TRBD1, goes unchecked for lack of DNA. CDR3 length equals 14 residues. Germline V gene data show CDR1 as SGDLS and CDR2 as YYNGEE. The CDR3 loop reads CASSVDSGGSEAFF. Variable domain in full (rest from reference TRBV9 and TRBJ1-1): DSGVTQTPKHLITATGQRVTLRCSPRSGDLSVYWYQQSLDQGLQFLIQYYNGEERAKGNILERFSAQQFPDLHSELNLSSLELGDSALYFCASSVDSGGSEAFFGQGTRLTVV.

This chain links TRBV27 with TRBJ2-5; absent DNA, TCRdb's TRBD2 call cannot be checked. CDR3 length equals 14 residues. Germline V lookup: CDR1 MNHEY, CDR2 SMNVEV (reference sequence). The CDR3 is CASSLRFEGQTQYF.